A selection of T cell receptor beta chains follows, all from one sample in a study of OX40 agonist ivuxolimab in advanced cancers. The repertoire was sequenced with immunoSEQ multiplex PCR; TCRdb's copy has only in-frame clones and lacks some. The table has some 150,000 clones, 90% to 95% seen once. The material was CD4+ or CD8+ T cells sorted from blood, obtained in a trial of the OX40 agonist ivuxolimab. Receptors were obtained from an adult with an advanced solid tumor such as melanoma, head and neck, liver or kidney cancer. The CDR3 runs from the conserved cysteine through the conserved F or W. The D gene is left open where the match is weak. Clone size is given for some rows only: seen once, a few or many times, or a class if the clone is expanded.

clone_size	v_call	d_call	j_call	cdr3_nt	cdr3_aa
once	TRBV9	-	TRBJ1-1	TGTGCCAGCACCACCGCGGGTGGAACTGAAGCTTTCTTT	CASTTAGGTEAFF
-	TRBV11-2	-	TRBJ2-7	TGTGCCAGCAGCTCTACAGGAATAGAGCAGTACTTC	CASSSTGIEQYF
-	TRBV14	TRBD1	TRBJ1-4	TGTGCCAGCAGCCGGCACCCACAGGGGACGTGGAATAATGAAAAACTGTTTTTT	CASSRHPQGTWNNEKLFF
-	TRBV6-5	-	TRBJ1-4	TGTGCCAGCAGTACGACGCGTGAAAAACTGTTTTTT	CASSTTREKLFF
-	TRBV6-6	-	TRBJ1-5	TGTGCCAGCGTCTCAGGGAGCAATCAGCCCCAGCATTTT	CASVSGSNQPQHF
-	TRBV18	-	TRBJ1-1	TGTGCCAGCTCACCCGGACAGATCGAAGCTTTCTTT	CASSPGQIEAFF
-	TRBV2	-	TRBJ2-7	TGTGCCAGCAGTGGGGGTACCTACGAGCAGTACTTC	CASSGGTYEQYF
-	TRBV27	TRBD2	TRBJ2-3	TGTGCCAGCAGTTTATACCCTAGCGGGGTTGCCTCTAGCACAGATACGCAGTATTTT	CASSLYPSGVASSTDTQYF
-	TRBV19	-	TRBJ2-7	TGTGCCCCTCGACCTGGGAACAGTACATGCTCCTACGAGCAGTACTTC	CAPRPGNSTCSYEQYF
-	TRBV4-1	TRBD1	TRBJ1-2	TGCGCCAGCAGCCAAGAACGGGGGCGGACAGGGGATCTGGACTATGGCTACACCTTC	CASSQERGRTGDLDYGYTF
-	TRBV19	-	TRBJ2-1	TGTGCCAGTAGTATCGGAGACCACGGGAATGAGCAGTTCTTC	CASSIGDHGNEQFF
-	TRBV6-5	TRBD1	TRBJ1-2	TGTGCCAGCAGAACAGGGGGCTCCGGCTATGGCTACACCTTC	CASRTGGSGYGYTF
-	TRBV14	-	TRBJ2-7	TGTGCCAGCAGCCAAGATCGGGCATGGGCCGAGCAGTACTTC	CASSQDRAWAEQYF
-	TRBV10-3	-	TRBJ1-3	TGTGCCATCAGTGAGCCCTCCGGGACGGCCACGGGGGGCATATATTTT	CAISEPSGTATGGIYF
-	TRBV18	TRBD2	TRBJ2-7	TGTGCCAGCTCACCAACTCCGGGGGGGCGGCGAGAGCAGTACTTC	CASSPTPGGRREQYF
-	TRBV11-1	-	TRBJ2-1	TGTGCCAGCAGCCCGGACTTTAACTCCTACAATGAGCAGTTCTTC	CASSPDFNSYNEQFF
-	TRBV5-5	-	TRBJ2-3	TGTGCCAGCAGCCCTAGCACAGATACGCAGTATTTT	CASSPSTDTQYF
-	TRBV28	-	TRBJ2-1	TGTGCCAGCAGTTTTTCGGGGTCCCGCTACAATGAGCAGTTCTTC	CASSFSGSRYNEQFF
-	TRBV5-4	TRBD2	TRBJ2-5	TGTGCCAGCAGCCGAATCAGCGGGAGTAAAGAGACCCAGTACTTC	CASSRISGSKETQYF
-	TRBV5-1	-	TRBJ1-1	TGCGCCAGCAGCCAAGACAGGCACGGGCTACCAGAAGCTTTCTTT	CASSQDRHGLPEAFF
-	TRBV7-2	-	TRBJ1-5	TGTGCCGGAGCCGGGACCGAACCTAATCAGCCCCAGCATTTT	CAGAGTEPNQPQHF
-	TRBV7-2	-	TRBJ1-1	TGTGCCAGCTCTAGAGGGAGAAACACTGAAGCTTTCTTT	CASSRGRNTEAFF
-	TRBV6-4	TRBD2	TRBJ2-7	TGTGCCAGCAGTGCCTTCAGCGGGGGGAGGTACGAGCAGTACTTC	CASSAFSGGRYEQYF
-	TRBV30	-	TRBJ1-3	TGTGCCTGGGACAGCTCTGGAAACACCATATATTTT	CAWDSSGNTIYF
-	TRBV11-2	-	TRBJ1-1	TGTGCCAGCAGCTTCGGGGGAGGGAACACTGAAGCTTTCTTT	CASSFGGGNTEAFF
-	TRBV6-5	-	TRBJ1-1	TGTGCCAGCAGTCCCCCCGGGGGGAAGGGCACTGAAGCTTTCTTT	CASSPPGGKGTEAFF
-	TRBV4-1	-	TRBJ2-3	TGCGCCAGCAGCCAATATAGGGATTCCACAGATACGCAGTATTTT	CASSQYRDSTDTQYF
few	TRBV7-9	-	TRBJ1-2	TGTGCCAGCAGCTCCGGCTCCTCTGGCTACACCTTC	CASSSGSSGYTF
-	TRBV7-8	-	TRBJ1-4	TGTGCCAGCGTTCCCGGACCCCCAACTAATGAAAAACTGTTTTTT	CASVPGPPTNEKLFF
-	TRBV15	TRBD1	TRBJ1-1	TGTGCCACCAGCAGAGATGGGGGACAGGGAGTAACTAAAGCTTTCTTT	CATSRDGGQGVTKAFF
-	TRBV5-1	-	TRBJ1-6	TGCGCCAGCAGCTTGGTGGCCAGTAATTCACCCCTCCACTTT	CASSLVASNSPLHF
-	TRBV11-2	-	TRBJ1-4	TGTGCCAGCAGCTTCCCTGTCCTAAAGAATGAAAAACTGTTTTTT	CASSFPVLKNEKLFF
-	TRBV9	-	TRBJ1-3	TGTGCCAGCAGCGTAGCCACTGGGATCTCTGGAAACACCATATATTTT	CASSVATGISGNTIYF
-	TRBV7-2	-	TRBJ1-1	TGTGCCAGCAGAGCCCGCGGGACGGCAGGGATGAACACTGAAGCTTTCTTT	CASRARGTAGMNTEAFF
-	TRBV6-5	-	TRBJ2-2	TGTGCCAGCTCCCCAGGGCAGAGATTAACCGGGGAGCTGTTTTTT	CASSPGQRLTGELFF
-	TRBV5-1	-	TRBJ2-7	TGCGCCAGCAGCTTTGGCGGAGCCTCCTACGAGCAGTACTTC	CASSFGGASYEQYF
-	TRBV10-2	TRBD2	TRBJ2-5	TGCGCCAGCACCCTCGGACTAGCGGGGATACAAGAGACCCAGTACTTC	CASTLGLAGIQETQYF
once	TRBV5-8	TRBD1	TRBJ1-2	TGTGCCAGCAGCTTCCTGTATGGACAGGCTAGTGGTGGCTACACCTTC	CASSFLYGQASGGYTF
few	TRBV4-1	-	TRBJ1-1	TGCGCCAGCAGCCAAGATCGGGGTCGGAACACTGAAGCTTTCTTT	CASSQDRGRNTEAFF
-	TRBV30	TRBD2	TRBJ2-2	TGTGCCTGGAGGGCTAGACTAGCGGGAGAGACTGGGGAGCTGTTTTTT	CAWRARLAGETGELFF
-	TRBV10-3	TRBD2	TRBJ2-3	TGTGCCATCACTGCCAGCGGGGGACCAGATACGCAGTATTTT	CAITASGGPDTQYF
-	TRBV27	-	TRBJ1-5	TGTGCCAGCAGTTTAGTCCGTAGCAATCAGCCCCAGCATTTT	CASSLVRSNQPQHF
-	TRBV6-5	-	TRBJ1-2	TGTGCCAGCAGGCCGGGGATTAACTATGGCTACACCTTC	CASRPGINYGYTF
-	TRBV19	-	TRBJ1-5	TGTGCCAGTAACCCAGGGCCCGGGAGCAATCAGCCCCAGCATTTT	CASNPGPGSNQPQHF
-	TRBV5-6	TRBD1	TRBJ2-7	TGTGCCAGCAGCGGCCGGGACAGATTCTCCTACGAGCAGTACTTC	CASSGRDRFSYEQYF
-	TRBV7-9	-	TRBJ2-7	TGTGCCAGCAGCTCCTCCCTTCTCGAGCAGTACTTC	CASSSSLLEQYF
-	TRBV6-1	-	TRBJ2-3	TGTGCCAGCAGTGAAGCCCCTACTCTGGATACGCAGTATTTT	CASSEAPTLDTQYF
-	TRBV5-1	-	TRBJ2-5	TGCGCCAGCAGCCTTACGGGACTCCAAGAGACCCAGTACTTC	CASSLTGLQETQYF
-	TRBV19	-	TRBJ2-7	TGTGCCAGTAGTATTGCTGCCGAGCAGTACTTC	CASSIAAEQYF
few	TRBV19	-	TRBJ2-3	TGTGCCAGTAGTATATTAGATACGCAGTATTTT	CASSILDTQYF
-	TRBV6-1	-	TRBJ2-7	TGTGCCAGCAGACCCCAGGGGAGCTCCTACGAGCAGTACTTC	CASRPQGSSYEQYF
-	TRBV7-2	-	TRBJ1-4	TGTGCCAGCAGCTTACAGGGGACTAATGAAAAACTGTTTTTT	CASSLQGTNEKLFF
-	TRBV6-5	TRBD2	TRBJ2-5	TGTGCCAGCAGTTACTCGGGGAGGGTCGGAGAGACCCAGTACTTC	CASSYSGRVGETQYF
once	TRBV30	-	TRBJ2-7	TGTGCCTGGAGTGTCGAGGCAGAGAGGGGCTCCTACGAGCAGTACTTC	CAWSVEAERGSYEQYF